The entry that follows covers one TCR beta chain sequence. Its antigen is not identified. These data are taken from a study of neurological immune-mediated disorders. Study findings and constraints: Subjects shared no identical expanded-clone CDR3 amino acid sequences, suggesting private TCR-beta repertoires in all groups.

Time point indicated: technical triplicate 3. TCRdb called the 5' RACE reads again in MiXCR, with one record for every CDR3 protein. This table holds some 48,000 distinct CDR3 sequences, under 25% found once. The CDR3 runs 15 residues. V lost 6 bases, J lost 2 bases, and 3 bases stayed unmatched. The sample taken for sequencing was PBMCs. The chain employs TRBV12-3 or TRBV12-4 and TRBJ2-7; 14 positions agree with TRBD2. This TCR derives from a man between 60 and 75 years old with HTLV-1-associated myelopathy (HAM/TSP). The CDR3 DNA follows: TGTGCCAGCAGGGGACTAGCGGGAGTCACCTACGAGCAGTACTTC. Its protein is CASRGLAGVTYEQYF.